This TCR beta chain came from a study of cytomegalovirus exposure and HLA in healthy donors (dated by TCRdb to about 2017). Concerning the study at large: A later analysis indicated that the roughly 130 validation repertoires were generated on the platform also employed for the approximately 700 repertoires of the first cohort. The study aimed to test whether signatures of past pathogen exposure could be identified by cataloging public T cell receptors. Besides the first cohort of 550 to 750 subjects, a separate validation cohort made up of 90 to 150 different subjects was used. To predict cytomegalovirus infection status, the study combined high-throughput TCR immunosequencing, statistical association of individual TCRs with disease status, and machine learning.

This clone was observed many times. What this receptor recognizes is not known. Base qualities are not provided; no much larger clone lies one nucleotide away. Different DNA sequences within this sample yield the same CDR3. The paper's findings and limits, for the study overall: A few of the identified cytomegalovirus-associated TCR beta chains were confirmed in vitro to be specific for cytomegalovirus antigens. A later analysis lacked HLA typing for the validation cohort, so it scored co-occurrence in that cohort across all 110 or so repertoires. A later analysis found that TCRs clustered in the first cohort also tended to co-occur in the roughly 120 validation repertoires, with 94% of cluster scores above 0. Most TCR sequences were seen in very few donors, while some public TCRs were found in many individuals. In both the original and validation cohorts, the classifier was reported to diagnose cytomegalovirus status with high specificity and sensitivity. In the study, 150 to 200 TCR beta chains were listed as associated with cytomegalovirus. The authors suggested that the approach could potentially be extended to other disease states and immunological phenotypes.

Separate from the roughly 650-subject first cohort, the validation cohort of roughly 130 subjects was the group to which the donors belonged. The receptor library was made with the immunoSEQ multiplex PCR assay. On the study's bioinformatics: To diagnose cytomegalovirus status from the catalog of TCR beta chain sequences, a statistical classification framework was built. In TCRdb, the immuneACCESS table is reduced to in-frame sequences with V and J assigned. These tables do not hold every clone; where another copy was compared, an unresolved V gene accounts for under half, and the others remain unexplained. For V, J and clone size, that table is used; D and trimming come from the DNA. Present in this sample are about 140,000 clones, roughly 86% of which were seen just once. The leading ten clones occupy approximately 1.4% of the sample. Sequences LGHNA (CDR1) and YNFKEQ (CDR2) are obtained from the germline V gene. Trimming takes 0 bases off V and 6 bases off J; junction bases not matched to a gene: 3. Counted from cysteine to phenylalanine, this CDR3 has 16 amino acids. Only the CDR3 DNA stays, 48 bases, in frame from base 1.

The receptor comes from a woman in her 30s in good health and CMV-seronegative. The rearrangement combines TRBV4-2 with TRBJ1-6; 9 central nucleotides agree with TRBD1. Sequenced material: PBMCs. The CDR3 in this case is CASSQDPGQGNSPLHF. The nucleotide sequence is TGTGCCAGCAGCCAAGATCCGGGACAGGGTAATTCACCCCTCCACTTT.